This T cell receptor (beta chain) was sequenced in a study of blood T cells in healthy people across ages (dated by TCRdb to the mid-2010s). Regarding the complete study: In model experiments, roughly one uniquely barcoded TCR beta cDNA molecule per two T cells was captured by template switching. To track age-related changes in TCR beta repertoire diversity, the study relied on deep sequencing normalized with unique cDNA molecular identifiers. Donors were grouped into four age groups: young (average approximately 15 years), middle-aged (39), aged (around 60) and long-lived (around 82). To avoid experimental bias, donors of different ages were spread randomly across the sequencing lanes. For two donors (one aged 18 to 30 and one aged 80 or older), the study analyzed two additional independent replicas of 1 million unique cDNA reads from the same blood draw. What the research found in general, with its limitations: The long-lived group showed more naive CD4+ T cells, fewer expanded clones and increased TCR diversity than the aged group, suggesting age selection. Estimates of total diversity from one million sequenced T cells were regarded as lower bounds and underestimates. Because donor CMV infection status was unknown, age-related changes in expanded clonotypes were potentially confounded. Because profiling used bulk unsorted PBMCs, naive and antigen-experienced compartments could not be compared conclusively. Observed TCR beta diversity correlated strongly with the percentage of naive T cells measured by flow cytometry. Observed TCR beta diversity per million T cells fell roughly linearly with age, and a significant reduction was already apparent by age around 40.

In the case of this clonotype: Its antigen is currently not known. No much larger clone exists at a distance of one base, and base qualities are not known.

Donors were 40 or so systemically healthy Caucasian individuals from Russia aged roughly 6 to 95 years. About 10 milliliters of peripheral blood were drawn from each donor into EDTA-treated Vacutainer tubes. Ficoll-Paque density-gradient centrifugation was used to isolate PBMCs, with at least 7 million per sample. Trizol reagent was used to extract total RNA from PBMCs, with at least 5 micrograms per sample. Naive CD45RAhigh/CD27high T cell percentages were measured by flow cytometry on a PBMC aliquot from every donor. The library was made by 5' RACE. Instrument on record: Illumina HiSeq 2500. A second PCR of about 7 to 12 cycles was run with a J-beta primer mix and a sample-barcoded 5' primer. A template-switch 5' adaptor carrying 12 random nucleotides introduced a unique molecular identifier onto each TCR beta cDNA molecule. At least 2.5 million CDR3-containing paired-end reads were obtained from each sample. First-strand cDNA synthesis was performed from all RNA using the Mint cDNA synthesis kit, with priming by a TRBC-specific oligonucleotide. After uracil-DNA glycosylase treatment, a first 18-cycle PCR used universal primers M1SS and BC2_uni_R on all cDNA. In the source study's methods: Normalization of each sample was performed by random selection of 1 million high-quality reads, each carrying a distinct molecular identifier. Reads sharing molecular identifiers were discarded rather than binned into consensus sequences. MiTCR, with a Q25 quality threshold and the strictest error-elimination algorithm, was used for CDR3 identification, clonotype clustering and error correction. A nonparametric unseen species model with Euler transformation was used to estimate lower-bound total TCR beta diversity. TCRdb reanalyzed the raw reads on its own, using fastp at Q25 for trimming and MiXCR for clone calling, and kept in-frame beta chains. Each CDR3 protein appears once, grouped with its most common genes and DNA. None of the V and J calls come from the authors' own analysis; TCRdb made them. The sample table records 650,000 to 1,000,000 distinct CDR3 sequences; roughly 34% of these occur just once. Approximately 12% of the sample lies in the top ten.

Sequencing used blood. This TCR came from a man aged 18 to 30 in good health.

The CDR3 protein is CAGNLPGQGDEKLFF. Read as DNA, the sequence is TGTGCCGGCAACTTGCCGGGACAGGGAGATGAAAAACTGTTTTTT. This receptor chain uses TRBV7-6 and TRBJ1-4; 9 central bases correspond to TRBD1. From a lookup of the germline V gene, CDR1 and CDR2 are SGHVS and FNYEAQ. V is trimmed back by 11 bases and J by 6 bases, and the junction contains 13 bases that no gene match accounts for. The CDR3 runs 15 residues from the cysteine to the phenylalanine. Of the read, only the CDR3 DNA is kept; its 45 bases are in frame from base 1.